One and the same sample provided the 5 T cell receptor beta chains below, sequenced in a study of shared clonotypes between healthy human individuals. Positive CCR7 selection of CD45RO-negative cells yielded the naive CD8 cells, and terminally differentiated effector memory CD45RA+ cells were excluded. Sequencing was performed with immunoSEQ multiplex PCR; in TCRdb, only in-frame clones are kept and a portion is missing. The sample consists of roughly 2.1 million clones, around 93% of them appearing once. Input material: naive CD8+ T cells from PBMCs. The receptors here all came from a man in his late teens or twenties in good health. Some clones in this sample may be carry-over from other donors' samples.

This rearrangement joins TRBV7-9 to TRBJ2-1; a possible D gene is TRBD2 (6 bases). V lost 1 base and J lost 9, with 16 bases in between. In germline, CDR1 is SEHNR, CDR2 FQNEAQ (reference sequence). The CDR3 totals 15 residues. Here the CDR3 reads CASSLVLGGTVEQFF. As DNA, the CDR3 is TGTGCCAGCAGCTTAGTTTTGGGCGGGACGGTTGAGCAGTTCTTC.

DNA of the CDR3: TGCGCCAGCAGCCAGGGACTAGAGAGCTACGAGCAGTACTTC. Translating gives CASSQGLESYEQYF. V and J are TRBV5-1 and TRBJ2-7, with 8 positions matching TRBD2. Germline-derived CDR1 and CDR2 are SGHRS and YFSETQ. V was pared by 4 bases and J by 3 bases, with 6 bases of the junction left unmatched. The CDR3 contains 14 residues. Combining the CDR3 with reference TRBV5-1 and TRBJ2-7 gives the whole variable domain KAGVTQTPRYLIKTRGQQVTLSCSPISGHRSVSWYQQTPGQGLQFLFEYFSETQRNKGNFPGRFSGRQFSNSRSEMNVSTLELGDSALYLCASSQGLESYEQYFGPGTRLTVT.

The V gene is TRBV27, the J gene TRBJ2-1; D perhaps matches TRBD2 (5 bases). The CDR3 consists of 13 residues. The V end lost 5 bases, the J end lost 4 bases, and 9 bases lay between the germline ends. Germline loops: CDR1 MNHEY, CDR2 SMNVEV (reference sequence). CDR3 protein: CASSRRTYNEQFF. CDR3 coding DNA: TGTGCCAGCAGTCGCCGGACTTACAATGAGCAGTTCTTC.

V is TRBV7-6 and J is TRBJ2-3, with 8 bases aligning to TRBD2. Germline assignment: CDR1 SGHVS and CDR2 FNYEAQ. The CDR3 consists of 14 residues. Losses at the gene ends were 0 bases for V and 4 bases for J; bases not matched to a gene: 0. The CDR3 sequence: CASSLAGLADTQYF. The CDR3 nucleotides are TGTGCCAGCAGCTTAGCGGGACTAGCAGATACGCAGTATTTT.

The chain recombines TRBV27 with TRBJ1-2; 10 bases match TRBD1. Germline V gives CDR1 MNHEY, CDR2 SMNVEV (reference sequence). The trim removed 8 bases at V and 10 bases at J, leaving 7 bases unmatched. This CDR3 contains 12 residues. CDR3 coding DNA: TGTGCCAGCGGGGACAGGGGAGAAGCCTACACCTTC. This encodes CASGDRGEAYTF.